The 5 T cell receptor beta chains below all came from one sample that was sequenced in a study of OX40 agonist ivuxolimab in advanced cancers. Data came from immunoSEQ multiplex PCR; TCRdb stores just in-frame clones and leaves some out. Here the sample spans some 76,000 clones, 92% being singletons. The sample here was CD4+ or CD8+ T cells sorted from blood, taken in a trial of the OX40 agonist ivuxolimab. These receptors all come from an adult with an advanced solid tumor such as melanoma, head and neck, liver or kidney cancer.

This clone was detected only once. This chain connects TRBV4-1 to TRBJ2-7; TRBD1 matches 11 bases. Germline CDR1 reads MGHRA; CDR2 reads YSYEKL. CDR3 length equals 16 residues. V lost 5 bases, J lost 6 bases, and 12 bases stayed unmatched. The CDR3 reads CASSTLVGQGAGEQYF. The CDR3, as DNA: TGCGCCAGCAGCACCCTTGTCGGACAGGGGGCCGGCGAGCAGTACTTC.

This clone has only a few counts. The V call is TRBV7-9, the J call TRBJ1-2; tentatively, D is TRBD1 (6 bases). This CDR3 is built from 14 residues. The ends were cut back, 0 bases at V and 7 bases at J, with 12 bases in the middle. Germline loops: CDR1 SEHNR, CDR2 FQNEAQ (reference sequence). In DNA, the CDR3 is TGTGCCAGCAGCTTAGCGGGGGCAGGCTCTGGCTACACCTTC. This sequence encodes CASSLAGAGSGYTF.

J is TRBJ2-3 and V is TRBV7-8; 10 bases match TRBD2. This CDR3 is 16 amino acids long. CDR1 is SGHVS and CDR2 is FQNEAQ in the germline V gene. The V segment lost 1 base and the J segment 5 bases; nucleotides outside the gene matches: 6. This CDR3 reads CASSLDLAGVVDTQYF. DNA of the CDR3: TGTGCCAGCAGCTTAGATCTAGCGGGGGTGGTAGATACGCAGTATTTT.

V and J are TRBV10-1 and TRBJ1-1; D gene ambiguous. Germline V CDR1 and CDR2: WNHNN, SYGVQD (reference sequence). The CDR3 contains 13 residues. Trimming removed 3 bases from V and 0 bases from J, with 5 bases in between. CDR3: CASSETLNTEAFF. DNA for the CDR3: TGCGCCAGCAGTGAAACCCTGAACACTGAAGCTTTCTTT.

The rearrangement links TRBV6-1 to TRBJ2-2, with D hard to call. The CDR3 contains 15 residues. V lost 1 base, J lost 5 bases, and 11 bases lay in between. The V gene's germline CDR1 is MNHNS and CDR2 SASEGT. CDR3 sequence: CASSEGRLETGELFF. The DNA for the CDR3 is TGTGCCAGCAGTGAAGGAAGACTGGAGACCGGGGAGCTGTTTTTT.